These 32 T cell receptor beta chains came from one sample sequenced in a study of cytomegalovirus exposure and HLA in healthy donors. The PCR used 60 Vbeta and 13 Jbeta primers. Data came from immunoSEQ multiplex PCR; TCRdb stores just in-frame clones and leaves some out. The sample lists 250,000 to 350,000 clones; 86% were seen once. The sample taken for sequencing was PBMCs. The receptors were gathered from a man aged 35 to 55 in good health and CMV-seropositive.

J is TRBJ1-1 and V is TRBV28; D is perhaps TRBD1 (6 bases). The CDR3 extends over 14 amino acids. V lost 7 bases and J 3 bases, leaving 15 bases between the germline ends. Germline V gives CDR1 MDHEN, CDR2 SYDVKM. The CDR3 sequence: CASTLPGVDTEAFF. In nucleotides, the CDR3 is TGTGCCAGCACCCTCCCAGGGGTGGACACTGAAGCTTTCTTT. The variable domain in full, with the rest retrieved from reference TRBV28 and TRBJ1-1, is DVKVTQSSRYLVKRTGEKVFLECVQDMDHENMFWYRQDPGLGLRLIYFSYDVKMKEKGDIPEGYSVSREKKERFSLILESASTNQTSMYLCASTLPGVDTEAFFGQGTRLTVV.

The chain has TRBV7-9 and TRBJ1-2; D remains unclear. This CDR3 comprises 15 residues. Trimming pared 6 bases from V and 0 bases from J, leaving 14 bases between. Looked up from germline, CDR1 is SEHNR and CDR2 is FQNEAQ (reference sequence). The CDR3 bases are TGTGCCAGCAGACCCACACGGGGTTCTAACTATGGCTACACCTTC. Protein product: CASRPTRGSNYGYTF. Filled out from reference TRBV7-9 and TRBJ1-2, the complete variable domain reads DTGVSQNPRHKITKRGQNVTFRCDPISEHNRLYWYRQTLGQGPEFLTYFQNEAQLEKSRLLSDRFSAERPKGSFSTLEIQRTEQGDSAMYLCASRPTRGSNYGYTFGSGTRLTVV.

V gene TRBV7-3 combines with J gene TRBJ2-2, with D perhaps TRBD1 (5 bases). The length of the CDR3 is 14 residues. Trimming left V 3 bases short and J 4 bases short, with 9 bases between. CDR1 and CDR2 from the germline V gene are SGHTA and FQGTGA. The CDR3 bases are TGTGCCAGCAGCTTGGGGCTATCCACCGGGGAGCTGTTTTTT. The encoded protein is CASSLGLSTGELFF.

V gene TRBV7-2 combines with J gene TRBJ2-3, with D perhaps TRBD2 (6 bases). The V gene's germline CDR1 is SGHTA and CDR2 FQGNSA. CDR3 length: 13 amino acids. Trimming stripped 5 bases from V and 6 bases from J, with 12 bases between. The CDR3 bases are TGTGCCAGCAGCCCGGGACTCGTGGATACGCAGTATTTT. This translates into CASSPGLVDTQYF.

This chain uses TRBV5-1 with TRBJ2-1; TRBD2 aligns across 7 bases. V gave up 0 bases and J gave up 0 bases; unmatched junction bases: 3. Germline CDR1 and CDR2: SGHRS and YFSETQ. This CDR3 spans 16 amino acids. For the CDR3, the DNA is TGCGCCAGCAGCTTGGGAGTAGCGGGCTCCTACAATGAGCAGTTCTTC. It codes for CASSLGVAGSYNEQFF.

The V call is TRBV19, the J call TRBJ2-7; D might be TRBD2 (6 bases). V lost 5 bases, J lost 4 bases, and 9 bases lay in between. The length of the CDR3 is 12 residues. The V gene's germline CDR1 is LNHDA and CDR2 SQIVND (reference sequence). This CDR3 reads CASSPSGYEQYF. The CDR3 bases are TGTGCCAGTAGTCCCAGCGGGTACGAGCAGTACTTC.

This clone was detected a few times. This sequence joins TRBV6-6 and TRBJ2-1; no clear D. V was pared by 8 bases and J by 0 bases, with 8 bases between. Germline V gives CDR1 MNHNY, CDR2 SVGAGI (reference sequence). The CDR3 consists of 13 residues. DNA for the CDR3: TGTGCCAGCGCGAGGAGCTCCTACAATGAGCAGTTCTTC. As protein: CASARSSYNEQFF.

This chain links TRBV4-3 with TRBJ1-2; D gene ambiguous. Germline values: CDR1 LGHNA, CDR2 YSLEER. The CDR3 consists of 15 residues. The V end lost 0 bases, the J end lost 0 bases, and 8 bases lay between the germline ends. The CDR3, as DNA: TGCGCCAGCAGCCAAGAGGGCCGGACTAACTATGGCTACACCTTC. This sequence encodes CASSQEGRTNYGYTF.

The rearrangement links TRBV11-2 to TRBJ2-1; 14 positions match TRBD2. V gave up 3 bases and J gave up 8 bases; unmatched junction bases: 3. The CDR3 is 15 amino acids. The V gene's germline CDR1 is SGHAT and CDR2 FQNNGV. The CDR3 DNA sequence: TGTGCCAGCAGCTTCGGACTAGCGGGAGGCCATGAGCAGTTCTTC. Residues: CASSFGLAGGHEQFF.

The chain carries TRBV23-1 and TRBJ1-5; 8 bases fit TRBD1. TRBV23-1 is identified as an open reading frame with a role that is uncertain. This CDR3 is 16 amino acids long. V gave up 0 bases and J gave up 8 bases; unmatched junction bases: 9. The CDR3 nucleotides read TGCGCCAGCAGTCAATCACGAGACAGGGGTAGTGAGCCCCAGCATTTT. Translated: CASSQSRDRGSEPQHF.

This chain connects TRBV28 to TRBJ2-7, with TRBD1 matching 9 bases. The CDR3 totals 19 residues. Looked up from germline, CDR1 is MDHEN and CDR2 is SYDVKM. V gave up 5 bases and J gave up 0 bases; unmatched junction bases: 17. The CDR3 coding sequence is TGTGCCAGCAGTCCCACCGGGACAGGGATGTGGGGTAACTCCTACGAGCAGTACTTC. Protein sequence: CASSPTGTGMWGNSYEQYF.

The rearrangement uses TRBV7-2 and TRBJ2-7, with TRBD2 matching over 11 bases. Trimming cost V 5 bases and J 5 bases; bases outside gene matches: 14. The CDR3 spans 17 residues. Germline lookup yields CDR1 SGHTA and CDR2 FQGNSA. As DNA, the CDR3 is TGTGCCAGCAGCGCCAACCCCCTTCTAGCGGGAGGCGACGAGCAGTACTTC. This sequence encodes CASSANPLLAGGDEQYF.

This chain uses TRBV2 with TRBJ2-5; 8 bases are shared with TRBD1. After removal of 7 bases from V and 1 base from J, the junction contained 5 bases not matched to a gene. The CDR3 is 14 residues long. Per germline, CDR1 SNHLY and CDR2 FYNNEI. CDR3 nucleotide sequence: TGTGCCAGCACGAGGGACAGGAGCCAAGAGACCCAGTACTTC. Translation: CASTRDRSQETQYF.

The chain has TRBV5-4 and TRBJ1-1; D is ambiguous. Trimming took off 1 base at V and 3 bases at J, with 16 bases between the two ends. The V gene's germline CDR1 is SGHNT and CDR2 YYREEE (reference sequence). This CDR3 spans 16 amino acids. Here the CDR3 DNA reads TGTGCCAGCAGCTTGTCAGGACTCATGCGACACACTGAAGCTTTCTTT. This translates into CASSLSGLMRHTEAFF.

The rearrangement uses TRBV10-2 and TRBJ1-5; the match to TRBD1 covers 9 bases. V lost 4 bases and J lost 5; bases outside the gene matches: 6. Germline V gene data show CDR1 as WSHSY and CDR2 as SAAADI. The CDR3 contains 15 residues. CDR3 nucleotides: TGCGCCAGCAGTGCAGGGACAGGGTTCGATCAGCCCCAGCATTTT. Its protein product is CASSAGTGFDQPQHF.

This rearrangement joins TRBV5-6 to TRBJ2-2, with D uncertain. Trimming cost V 0 bases and J 1 base, with 4 bases left between them. The V gene's germline CDR1 is SGHDT and CDR2 YYEEEE. The CDR3 consists of 14 residues. CDR3 in amino acids: CASSLVQNTGELFF. CDR3 nucleotides: TGTGCCAGCAGCTTGGTCCAGAACACCGGGGAGCTGTTTTTT.

J is TRBJ1-1 and V is TRBV11-2; D is possibly TRBD1 (5 bases). The CDR3 runs to 13 residues. The V end was cut by 5 bases, the J end by 4 bases, with 11 bases between. Germline CDR1 reads SGHAT; CDR2 reads FQNNGV. The CDR3 spells CASSRTGGTEAFF. The CDR3, as DNA: TGTGCCAGCAGCAGAACGGGGGGCACTGAAGCTTTCTTT.

The chain employs TRBV9 and TRBJ1-1; no firm D call. Trimming cost V 5 bases and J 0 bases, with 8 bases left between them. Germline CDR1 SGDLS, CDR2 YYNGEE. CDR3 length equals 13 residues. CDR3 nucleotide sequence: TGTGCCAGCAGTTTCCGTTTGAACACTGAAGCTTTCTTT. Translation: CASSFRLNTEAFF.

This clone was seen a few times. The chain combines TRBV21-1 with TRBJ2-2; TRBD1 is taken as the D call from the table, unchecked against the DNA. TRBV21-1 is a pseudogene segment. The CDR3 extends over 16 amino acids. CDR3 loop: CASSTYRDGNTGELFF. As DNA, the CDR3 is TGTGCCAGCAGCACTTACAGGGATGGGAACACCGGGGAGCTGTTTTTT.

This sequence joins TRBV19 and TRBJ2-7, with D maybe TRBD1 (6 bases). CDR3 length equals 14 residues. Germline V CDR1 and CDR2: LNHDA, SQIVND (reference sequence). Trimming stripped 2 bases from V and 5 bases from J, with 13 bases between. CDR3 sequence reads: CASSITQGNHEQYF. As DNA, the CDR3 is TGTGCCAGTAGTATAACGCAGGGGAACCACGAGCAGTACTTC.

The chain is built from TRBV19 and TRBJ1-5, with 10 bases fitting TRBD1. CDR1 and CDR2 (germline): LNHDA, SQIVND (reference sequence). The CDR3 has 17 amino acids. V was pared by 3 bases and J by 2 bases, with 7 bases of the junction left unmatched. In DNA, the CDR3 is TGTGCCAGTAGTATCGGACAGGGGGTTAGGGGCAATCAGCCCCAGCATTTT. Translated: CASSIGQGVRGNQPQHF.

CDR3 in DNA: TGTGCCAGCGCCCTCGGGACAAGAAACACCGGGGAGCTGTTTTTT. It encodes CASALGTRNTGELFF. V usage is TRBV6-1 and J usage is TRBJ2-2, with D perhaps TRBD1 (6 bases). Germline V gene sequence: CDR1 MNHNS, CDR2 SASEGT. Trimming removed 8 bases at V and 2 bases at J, with 15 bases between. The CDR3 consists of 15 residues.

V and J are TRBV19 and TRBJ1-4; 7 bases line up with TRBD1. CDR3 length: 14 amino acids. J gave up 8 bases and V 4 bases, and 7 bases lay outside the gene matches. Germline CDR1 and CDR2: LNHDA and SQIVND (reference sequence). The CDR3 DNA reads TGTGCCAGTAGTACAGGGGGGACTCGGGAAAAACTGTTTTTT. Amino acids: CASSTGGTREKLFF.

V is TRBV11-2 and J is TRBJ2-1, with 14 positions matching TRBD2. This CDR3 contains 18 residues. CDR1 is SGHAT, CDR2 FQNNGV, per germline. V lost 5 bases to trimming and J lost 0 bases; unmatched junction nucleotides: 6. The CDR3 DNA is TGTGCCAGCAGCCTGGGACTAGCGGGAGTCTCCTCCTACAATGAGCAGTTCTTC. Protein sequence: CASSLGLAGVSSYNEQFF. The full variable domain, completed using reference TRBV11-2 and TRBJ2-1, is EAGVAQSPRYKIIEKRQSVAFWCNPISGHATLYWYQQILGQGPKLLIQFQNNGVVDDSQLPKDRFSAERLKGVDSTLKIQPAKLEDSAVYLCASSLGLAGVSSYNEQFFGPGTRLTVL.

The chain links TRBV28 to TRBJ1-2; D remains unclear. The length of the CDR3 is 14 residues. V lost 6 bases to trimming and J lost 4 bases, with 15 bases between them. Germline values: CDR1 MDHEN, CDR2 SYDVKM. The CDR3 loop is CASSLSLEGYGYTF. DNA of the CDR3: TGTGCCAGCAGCCTCTCCCTGGAGGGCTATGGCTACACCTTC.

The chain is built from TRBV7-9 and TRBJ2-1; weak D call: TRBD2 (5 bases). V was shortened by 3 bases and J by 0 bases, with 15 bases between the two germline ends. The length of the CDR3 is 17 residues. Per germline, CDR1 SEHNR and CDR2 FQNEAQ (reference sequence). The CDR3 nucleotides read TGTGCCAGCAGCTTCGTTTCGGGAACGAGCTCCTACAATGAGCAGTTCTTC. It translates to CASSFVSGTSSYNEQFF.

The chain combines TRBV29-1 with TRBJ2-1; 11 bases map to TRBD2. Germline trimming cut 1 base from V and 10 bases from J; bases unmatched to any gene: 3. Per the germline V gene, CDR1 is SQVTM and CDR2 is ANQGSEA. This CDR3 contains 13 residues. CDR3 in amino acids: CSVEGVAGGEQFF. The CDR3 region has the DNA TGCAGCGTTGAAGGGGTAGCGGGAGGGGAGCAGTTCTTC.

This clone came up once. This chain uses TRBV27 with TRBJ2-7; 14 nucleotides match TRBD2. V lost 6 bases and J lost 6; bases outside the gene matches: 1. The germline V gene has CDR1 MNHEY and CDR2 SMNVEV (reference sequence). This CDR3 has 13 amino acids. This CDR3 is CASSGLAGGEQYF. The CDR3 coding sequence is TGTGCCAGCAGCGGACTAGCGGGAGGCGAGCAGTACTTC.

The chain has TRBV25-1 and TRBJ2-7, with D possibly being TRBD1 (5 bases). The CDR3 sequence is 13 residues long. The germline gives CDR1 MGHDK, CDR2 SYGVNS. V shed 7 bases and J shed 3 bases, with 13 bases lying between them. The CDR3: CASTTYRGYEQYF. For the CDR3, the DNA is TGTGCCAGCACAACCTATAGGGGCTACGAGCAGTACTTC.

The sample holds a few counts of this clone. The chain recombines TRBV6-5 with TRBJ1-1; TRBD1 is a possible D gene (5 bases). CDR1 is MNHEY and CDR2 is SVGAGI in the germline V gene. V was cut by 0 bases and J by 4 bases, with 9 bases left in between. This CDR3 has 14 amino acids. CDR3: CASSYSRAVTEAFF. The CDR3 DNA is TGTGCCAGCAGTTACTCCAGGGCGGTCACTGAAGCTTTCTTT.

V and J are TRBV5-1 and TRBJ1-2; D unresolved. With 4 bases removed from V and 0 bases from J, the gap between germline ends came to 13 bases. This CDR3 is 15 amino acids long. Germline lookup yields CDR1 SGHRS and CDR2 YFSETQ. The CDR3 nucleotides are TGCGCCAGCAGCACCAAACAAGGAGCTAACTATGGCTACACCTTC. This gives the protein CASSTKQGANYGYTF.

V usage is TRBV28 and J usage is TRBJ1-1; 8 bases match TRBD1. V lost 5 bases to trimming and J lost 4 bases; unmatched junction nucleotides: 6. This CDR3 comprises 14 residues. The V gene's germline CDR1 is MDHEN and CDR2 SYDVKM. CDR3 DNA: TGTGCCAGCAGTGTGACAGGGGAGATCACTGAAGCTTTCTTT. This gives the protein CASSVTGEITEAFF.